The 10 T cell receptor beta chains below all came from one sample that was sequenced in a study of PD-1 blockade in classical Hodgkin lymphoma (dated by TCRdb to about 2020). The time point label corresponds to: cycle 2 day 1 (C2D1) of nivolumab. Every trial patient had relapsed after autologous stem cell transplantation, and cohorts A, B and C differed in prior brentuximab vedotin exposure. The library relied on the immunoSEQ multiplex PCR assay. The clones in this table, taken by TCRdb from immuneACCESS, are in-frame only. Not every clone is retained; where verified, under half of the shortfall comes from an unresolved V gene, and the cause of the rest is unknown. This sample comprises 45,000 to 50,000 clones, over 60% of them detected only once. Of the sample, about 20% falls within the top ten clones. The sample was peripheral blood mononuclear cells (PBMCs), taken before the second cycle of nivolumab. The receptor set was obtained from a human donor with classical Hodgkin lymphoma.

The J gene is TRBJ1-2, the V gene TRBV29-1; 8 bases agree with TRBD1. This CDR3 has 15 amino acids. Germline CDR1 reads SQVTM; CDR2 reads ANQGSEA. J was trimmed by 3 bases and V by 3 bases; bases with no gene match: 9. The CDR3 protein is CSVDRPTGGDYGYTF. CDR3 nucleotide sequence: TGCAGCGTTGACAGACCCACAGGGGGGGACTATGGCTACACCTTC.

The rearrangement joins TRBV11-2 to TRBJ2-1; 7 bases agree with TRBD1. Looked up from germline, CDR1 is SGHAT and CDR2 is FQNNGV. Trimming at V came to 1 base and at J to 5 bases, leaving 8 bases not matched to a gene. The CDR3 has 16 amino acids. The chain's CDR3 is CASSLAPGGSNNEQFF. The CDR3 region has the DNA TGTGCCAGCAGCTTAGCCCCAGGGGGTTCAAACAATGAGCAGTTCTTC.

This clone was seen only once. This rearrangement joins TRBV11-2 to TRBJ1-2; 8 bases are shared with TRBD1. J was trimmed by 3 bases and V by 5 bases; bases with no gene match: 5. Per the germline V gene, CDR1 is SGHAT and CDR2 is FQNNGV. This CDR3 comprises 14 residues. Written as DNA, the CDR3 is TGTGCCAGCAGCCCTGGGACAGGACACTATGGCTACACCTTC. Translating it yields CASSPGTGHYGYTF.

This clone was detected a few times. Relative to the germline gene, one junction end is altered; a read error may explain this. The V gene is TRBV19, the J gene TRBJ2-3; 7 nucleotides agree with TRBD1. Looked up from germline, CDR1 is LNHDA and CDR2 is SQIVND (reference sequence). This CDR3 is 16 amino acids long. CDR3 amino acids: CASSIDRVGSTVTQYF. The CDR3 coding sequence is TGTGCCAGTAGTATCGACAGGGTGGGGAGCACAGTTACGCAGTATTTT. The full variable domain, completed using reference TRBV19 and TRBJ2-3, is DGGITQSPKYLFRKEGQNVTLSCEQNLNHDAMYWYRQDPGQGLRLIYYSQIVNDFQKGDIAEGYSVSREKKESFPLTVTSAQKNPTAFYLCASSIDRVGSTVTQYFGPGTRLTVL.

The chain has TRBV7-2 and TRBJ1-6, with D unresolved. CDR3 size: 14 residues. Germline CDR1 reads SGHTA; CDR2 reads FQGNSA. The V end was cut by 2 bases, the J end by 7 bases, with 9 bases between. In nucleotides, the CDR3 is TGTGCCAGCAGCTTAAGAAACAGCAATTCACCCCTCCACTTT. Its protein product is CASSLRNSNSPLHF.

A single count supports this clone. This chain uses TRBV27 with TRBJ1-1; D gene unclear. Germline V gene sequence: CDR1 MNHEY, CDR2 SMNVEV (reference sequence). V lost 5 bases to trimming and J lost 0 bases, with 16 bases between them. The CDR3 totals 16 residues. The DNA of the CDR3 is TGTGCCAGCAGTCCCTGGGTTGACCGATTGAACACTGAAGCTTTCTTT. Translated: CASSPWVDRLNTEAFF.

This clone appeared a single time. The chain recombines TRBV4-1 with TRBJ1-2; 8 positions agree with TRBD1. The CDR3 sequence is 14 residues long. Per germline, CDR1 MGHRA and CDR2 YSYEKL. V dropped 5 bases and J dropped 2; count of bases not matched to a gene: 4. The CDR3 DNA reads as TGCGCCAGCAGCTCCGGACAGGGCAACTATGGCTACACCTTC. As protein: CASSSGQGNYGYTF.

The chain couples TRBV19 to TRBJ1-1, with TRBD1 identical over 7 bases. The V gene end was trimmed by 4 bases and the J gene end by 1 base; junction bases not matched to a gene: 6. CDR3 size: 15 residues. Germline V CDR1 and CDR2: LNHDA, SQIVND (reference sequence). CDR3 DNA: TGTGCCAGTAGTAGGATCGACAGGGAGAACACTGAAGCTTTCTTT. It encodes CASSRIDRENTEAFF.

This clone was seen at least ten times. J is TRBJ1-1 and V is TRBV10-3; D remains unclear. Deletions cut 6 bases from V and 4 bases from J, with 6 bases between. The CDR3 has 11 amino acids. Germline CDR1 is ENHRY and CDR2 is SYGVKD. The DNA of the CDR3 is TGTGCCATCAGGAGCCTCACTGAAGCTTTCTTT. Protein product: CAIRSLTEAFF.

V gene TRBV19 combines with J gene TRBJ1-2; 8 bases are shared with TRBD1. This CDR3 contains 13 residues. The germline V gene encodes CDR1 LNHDA and CDR2 SQIVND (reference sequence). Trimming removed 5 bases from V and 5 bases from J; junction bases left unmatched: 4. The CDR3 sequence: CASSQGAGYGYTF. Here the CDR3 DNA reads TGTGCCAGTAGTCAGGGGGCTGGGTATGGCTACACCTTC.